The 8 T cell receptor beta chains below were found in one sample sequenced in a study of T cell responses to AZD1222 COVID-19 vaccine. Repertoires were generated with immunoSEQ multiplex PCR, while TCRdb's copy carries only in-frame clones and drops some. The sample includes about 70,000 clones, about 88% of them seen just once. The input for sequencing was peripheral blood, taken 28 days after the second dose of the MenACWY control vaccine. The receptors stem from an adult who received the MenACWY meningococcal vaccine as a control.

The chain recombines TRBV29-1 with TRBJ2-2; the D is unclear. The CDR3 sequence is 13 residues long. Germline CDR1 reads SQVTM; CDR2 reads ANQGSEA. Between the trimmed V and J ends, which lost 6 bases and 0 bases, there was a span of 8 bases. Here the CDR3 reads CSVATANTGELFF. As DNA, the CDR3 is TGCAGCGTGGCAACAGCGAACACCGGGGAGCTGTTTTTT.

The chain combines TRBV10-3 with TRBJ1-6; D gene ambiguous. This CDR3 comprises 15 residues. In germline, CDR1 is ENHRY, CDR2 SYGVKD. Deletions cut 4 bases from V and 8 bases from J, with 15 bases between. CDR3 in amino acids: CAISVRVPRYSPLHF. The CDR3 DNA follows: TGTGCCATCAGTGTAAGGGTGCCCCGGTATTCACCCCTCCACTTT.

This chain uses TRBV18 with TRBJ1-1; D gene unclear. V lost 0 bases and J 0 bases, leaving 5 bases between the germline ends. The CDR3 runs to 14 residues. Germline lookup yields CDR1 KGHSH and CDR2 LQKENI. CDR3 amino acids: CASSPPSVNTEAFF. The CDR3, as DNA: TGTGCCAGCTCACCACCGTCGGTGAACACTGAAGCTTTCTTT.

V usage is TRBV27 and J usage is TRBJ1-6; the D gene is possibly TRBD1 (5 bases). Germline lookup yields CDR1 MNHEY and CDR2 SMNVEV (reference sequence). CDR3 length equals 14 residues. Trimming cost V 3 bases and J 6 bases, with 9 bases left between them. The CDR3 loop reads CASSFFRVNSPLHF. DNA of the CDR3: TGTGCCAGCAGTTTCTTCAGGGTTAATTCACCCCTCCACTTT.

CDR3 amino acids: CASSVDSKGYTF. The CDR3 DNA follows: TGTGCCAGCAGCGTAGACTCGAAGGGCTACACCTTC. The chain combines TRBV9 with TRBJ1-2; D is undetermined. The CDR3 contains 12 residues. V was shortened by 0 bases and J by 8 bases, with 8 bases between the two germline ends. Per the germline V gene, CDR1 is SGDLS and CDR2 is YYNGEE.

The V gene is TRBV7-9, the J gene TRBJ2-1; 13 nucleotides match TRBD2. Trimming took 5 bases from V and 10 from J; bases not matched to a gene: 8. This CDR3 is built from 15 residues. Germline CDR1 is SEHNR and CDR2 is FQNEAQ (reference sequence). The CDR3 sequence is CASSPGLAGVGEQFF. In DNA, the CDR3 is TGTGCCAGCAGCCCTGGACTAGCGGGAGTGGGGGAGCAGTTCTTC.

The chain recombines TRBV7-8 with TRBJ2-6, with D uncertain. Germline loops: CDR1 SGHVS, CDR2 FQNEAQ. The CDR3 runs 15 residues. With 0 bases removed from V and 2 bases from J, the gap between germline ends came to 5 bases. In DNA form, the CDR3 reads TGTGCCAGCAGCTTAGCTACTGCTGGGGCCAACGTCCTGACTTTC. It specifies CASSLATAGANVLTF.

CDR3 nucleotides: TGTGCCAGCAGTAACCGGGGACTGGGCACAGATACGCAGTATTTT. Translation: CASSNRGLGTDTQYF. The chain uses TRBV6-6 and TRBJ2-3, with D maybe TRBD2 (6 bases). The CDR3 loop spans 15 amino acids. Germline V gene sequence: CDR1 MNHNY, CDR2 SVGAGI (reference sequence). Trimming shortened V by 5 bases and J by 1 base, and 13 bases separated the two germline ends.